One T cell receptor beta chain is described in this entry. This clonotype came up a few times. Its antigen is still unknown. Base qualities are not recorded, but no much larger clone differs from it by a single base. This record belongs to a study of human T cells and chemical hapten exposure (dated by TCRdb to the early 2020s). Regarding the complete study: For sensitization, 2% DPC in acetone was applied to a roughly 2 cm by roughly 2 cm area of upper inner arm skin. Most of the patients in the cohort were female, and the cohort covered alopecia areata with under or over 50% scalp involvement, alopecia totalis and alopecia universalis. Patch testing was done on the upper back using Finn chambers containing 0.01% DPC, and results were scored after 6 days according to International Contact Dermatitis Research Group standards. Some 29 alopecia patients provided blood for TCR sequencing at one to four time points (pre-sensitization, 2, 6 and 24 weeks). The libraries were sequenced as a pool, and the TCR yield per sample differed mostly because of small variations in library volumes within the pool. This study followed changes in the peripheral blood TCR repertoire in vivo during primary and secondary sensitization of alopecia patients to the hapten diphenylcyclopropenone (DPC). Throughout the study period of 20 to 25 weeks, patients also received therapeutic DPC doses to the scalp every week. Patient blood was sampled pre-sensitization (week 0) and at 2, 6 and about 24 weeks after DPC sensitization. Overall study results and their limits: The number of TCRs above 1 in 1000 frequency did not change with DPC sensitization; there was no evidence of global repertoire structure alterations. Repeated subsampling changed both the strength of the expansion versus patch-test correlation and the threshold at which the correlation became significant. A positive correlation was found between the number of PT1 expanded TCRs and patch test score, with significance reached at thresholds 8, 16 and 32 but not 4. Alopecia, a presumed autoimmune disease, was present in all patients, so the immune response of the patients might differ from that of healthy individuals. Expanded TCRs formed significantly more large CDR3 similarity clusters than pre-sensitization or healthy control sets, consistent with antigen-driven responses.

The time point label, as the study defines it: patch test 3, about 24 weeks after DPC sensitization. The treatment or condition label of this sample denotes: therapeutic diphenylcyclopropenone sensitization with weekly scalp DPC. At each patch-test visit, blood was drawn before the patch test was applied. Patients were eligible if aged 18 to 70, diagnosed with alopecia and judged suitable for DPC therapy, and pregnant patients were excluded. Total RNA was extracted from unfractionated whole blood collected in Tempus Blood RNA tubes. Library creation used RACE. TCRdb lists the instrument as NextSeq 500. During library preparation, unique molecular identifiers were attached to individual cDNA molecules so that TCRs could be counted quantitatively and reproducibly. Each blood RNA sample was used to sequence both TCR alpha and TCR beta chains. Regarding the original processing steps: A median of about 89,000 TCRs per sample was observed, with a range of roughly 23,224 to 700,000. The Decombinator software suite was used to annotate the V, J and CDR3 of the TCR reads. To make PS versus PT1 abundance plots, every sample was subsampled to the same number of TCRs (28,000). TCRs were defined as expanded if absent before sensitization and observed at least eight times at the 2-week time point. The public reads were reanalyzed by TCRdb: fastp trimming at Q25, MiXCR alignment, in-frame beta chains only. Every distinct CDR3 protein forms one entry, paired with its most common genes and DNA. It is TCRdb's table, rather than the study itself, that gives the V and J calls and clone size. The table for this sample lists roughly 200,000 distinct CDR3 sequences; under 25% of them were counted only once. 2% to 3% of the sample rests with the top ten.

This receptor was identified in a woman aged 35 to 49 with alopecia areata. Some clones in this sample may be carry-over from other donors' samples. Specimen: whole blood, collected in connection with sensitization to the hapten diphenylcyclopropenone (DPC).

The DNA sequence is TGCGCCAGCAGCTGGGGCCAGAACACTGAAGCTTTCTTT. Translation gives CASSWGQNTEAFF. Recombination joined TRBV5-1 with TRBJ1-1; a weak D assignment points to TRBD1 (5 bases agree). CDR1 and CDR2, looked up from the germline V gene, are SGHRS and YFSETQ. Including the terminal cysteine and phenylalanine, the CDR3 comprises 13 residues. Just the 39-base CDR3 DNA is kept, in frame starting at base 1. V gives up 3 bases and J gives up 1 base, and the segment between their germline ends measures 7 bases.